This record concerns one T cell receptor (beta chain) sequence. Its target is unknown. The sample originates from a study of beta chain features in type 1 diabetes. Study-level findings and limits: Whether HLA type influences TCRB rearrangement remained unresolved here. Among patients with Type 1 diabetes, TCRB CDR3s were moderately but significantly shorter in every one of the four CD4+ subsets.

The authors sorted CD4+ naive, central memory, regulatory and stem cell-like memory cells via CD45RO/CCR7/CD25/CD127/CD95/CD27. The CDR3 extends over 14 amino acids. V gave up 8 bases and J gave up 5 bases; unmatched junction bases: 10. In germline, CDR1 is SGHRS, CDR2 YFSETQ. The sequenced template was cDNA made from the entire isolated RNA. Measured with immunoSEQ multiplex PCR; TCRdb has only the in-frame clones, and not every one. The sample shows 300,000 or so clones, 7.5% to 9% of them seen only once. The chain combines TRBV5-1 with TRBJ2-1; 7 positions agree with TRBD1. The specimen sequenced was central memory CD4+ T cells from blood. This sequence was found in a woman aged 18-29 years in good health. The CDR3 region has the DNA TGCGCCAGTCACCGGGACAGAACGGACAATGAGCAGTTCTTC. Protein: CASHRDRTDNEQFF.